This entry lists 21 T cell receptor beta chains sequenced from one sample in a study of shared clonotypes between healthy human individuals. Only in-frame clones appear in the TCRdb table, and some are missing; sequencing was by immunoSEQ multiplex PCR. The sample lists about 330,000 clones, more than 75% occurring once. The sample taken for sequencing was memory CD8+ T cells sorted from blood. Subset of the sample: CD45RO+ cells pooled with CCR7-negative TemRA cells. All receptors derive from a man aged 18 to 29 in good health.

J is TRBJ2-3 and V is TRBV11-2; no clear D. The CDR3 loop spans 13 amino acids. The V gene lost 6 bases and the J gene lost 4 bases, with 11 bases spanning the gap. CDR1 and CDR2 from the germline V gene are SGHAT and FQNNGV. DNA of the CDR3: TGTGCCAGCAGTTTTAGTACGGCAGATACGCAGTATTTT. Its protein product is CASSFSTADTQYF. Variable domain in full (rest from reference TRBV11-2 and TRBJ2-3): EAGVAQSPRYKIIEKRQSVAFWCNPISGHATLYWYQQILGQGPKLLIQFQNNGVVDDSQLPKDRFSAERLKGVDSTLKIQPAKLEDSAVYLCASSFSTADTQYFGPGTRLTVL.

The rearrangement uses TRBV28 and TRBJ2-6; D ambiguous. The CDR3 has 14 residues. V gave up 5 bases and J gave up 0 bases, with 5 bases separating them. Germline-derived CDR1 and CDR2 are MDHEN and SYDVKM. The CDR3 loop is CASSNPSGANVLTF. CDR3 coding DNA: TGTGCCAGCAGTAATCCCTCTGGGGCCAACGTCCTGACTTTC.

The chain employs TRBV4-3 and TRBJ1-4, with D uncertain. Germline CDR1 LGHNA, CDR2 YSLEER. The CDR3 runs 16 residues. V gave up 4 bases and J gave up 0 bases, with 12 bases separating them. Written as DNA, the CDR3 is TGCGCCAGCAGCCCCGAGAGGAGAGCAACTAATGAAAAACTGTTTTTT. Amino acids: CASSPERRATNEKLFF.

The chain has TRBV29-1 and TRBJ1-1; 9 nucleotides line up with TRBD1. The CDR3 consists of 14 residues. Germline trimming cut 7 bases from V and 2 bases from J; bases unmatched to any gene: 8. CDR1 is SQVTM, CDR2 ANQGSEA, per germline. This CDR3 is CSEPNRGRNTEAFF. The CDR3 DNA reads TGCAGCGAACCGAACAGGGGGCGAAACACTGAAGCTTTCTTT.

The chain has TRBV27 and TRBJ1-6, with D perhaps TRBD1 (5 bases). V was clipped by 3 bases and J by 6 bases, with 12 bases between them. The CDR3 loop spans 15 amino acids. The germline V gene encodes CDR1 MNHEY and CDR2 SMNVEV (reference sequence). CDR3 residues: CASSFGQGFNSPLHF. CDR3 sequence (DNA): TGTGCCAGCAGTTTTGGGCAGGGTTTTAATTCACCCCTCCACTTT.

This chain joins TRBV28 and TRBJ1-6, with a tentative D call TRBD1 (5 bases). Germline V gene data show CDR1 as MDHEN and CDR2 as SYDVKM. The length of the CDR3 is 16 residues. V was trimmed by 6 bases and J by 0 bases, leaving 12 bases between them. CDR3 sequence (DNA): TGTGCCAGCAGCCCTGACAGAAGCTCCTATAATTCACCCCTCCACTTT. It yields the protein CASSPDRSSYNSPLHF. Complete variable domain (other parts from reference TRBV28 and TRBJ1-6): DVKVTQSSRYLVKRTGEKVFLECVQDMDHENMFWYRQDPGLGLRLIYFSYDVKMKEKGDIPEGYSVSREKKERFSLILESASTNQTSMYLCASSPDRSSYNSPLHFGNGTRLTVT.

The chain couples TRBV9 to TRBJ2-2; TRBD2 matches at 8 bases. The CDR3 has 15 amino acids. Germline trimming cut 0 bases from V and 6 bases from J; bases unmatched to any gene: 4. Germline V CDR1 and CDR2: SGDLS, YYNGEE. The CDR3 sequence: CASSVVAGSAGELFF. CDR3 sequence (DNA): TGTGCCAGCAGCGTAGTAGCGGGATCGGCCGGGGAGCTGTTTTTT.

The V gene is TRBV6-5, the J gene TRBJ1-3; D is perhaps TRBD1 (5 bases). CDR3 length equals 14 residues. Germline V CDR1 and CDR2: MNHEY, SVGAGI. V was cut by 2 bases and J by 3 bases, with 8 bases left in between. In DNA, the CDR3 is TGTGCCAGCAGTTACGGGGGGAGTGGAAACACCATATATTTT. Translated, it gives CASSYGGSGNTIYF.

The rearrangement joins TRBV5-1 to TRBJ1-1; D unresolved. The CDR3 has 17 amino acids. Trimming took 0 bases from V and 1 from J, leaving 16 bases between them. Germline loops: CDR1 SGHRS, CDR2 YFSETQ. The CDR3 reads CASSLVRHRGWNTEAFF. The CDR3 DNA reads TGCGCCAGCAGCTTGGTCAGACACCGGGGATGGAACACTGAAGCTTTCTTT.

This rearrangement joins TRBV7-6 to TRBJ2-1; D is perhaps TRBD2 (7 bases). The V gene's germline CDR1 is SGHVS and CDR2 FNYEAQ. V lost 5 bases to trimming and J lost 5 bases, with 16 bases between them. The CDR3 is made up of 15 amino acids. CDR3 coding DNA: TGTGCCAGCAGCATTCAGGCGGGGGCGAACAATGAGCAGTTCTTC. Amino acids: CASSIQAGANNEQFF.

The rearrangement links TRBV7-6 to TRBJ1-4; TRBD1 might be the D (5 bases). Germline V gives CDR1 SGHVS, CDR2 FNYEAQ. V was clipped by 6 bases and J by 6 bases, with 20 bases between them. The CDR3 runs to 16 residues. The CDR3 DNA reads TGTGCCAGCAGTCCTAGGTTCGGGGCTTTATATGAAAAACTGTTTTTT. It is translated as CASSPRFGALYEKLFF. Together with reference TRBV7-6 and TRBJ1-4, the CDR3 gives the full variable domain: GAGVSQSPRYKVTKRGQDVALRCDPISGHVSLYWYRQALGQGPEFLTYFNYEAQQDKSGLPNDRFSAERPEGSISTLTIQRTEQRDSAMYRCASSPRFGALYEKLFFGSGTQLSVL.

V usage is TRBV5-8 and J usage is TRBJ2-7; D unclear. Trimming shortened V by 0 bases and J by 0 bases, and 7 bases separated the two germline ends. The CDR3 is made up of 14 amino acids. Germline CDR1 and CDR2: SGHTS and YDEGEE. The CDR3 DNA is TGTGCCAGCAGCTTGGATCTGAGCTCCTACGAGCAGTACTTC. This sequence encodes CASSLDLSSYEQYF.

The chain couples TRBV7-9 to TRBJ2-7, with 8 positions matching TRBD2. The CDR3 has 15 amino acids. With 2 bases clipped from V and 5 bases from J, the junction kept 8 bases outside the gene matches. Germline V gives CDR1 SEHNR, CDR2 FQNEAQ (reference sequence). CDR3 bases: TGTGCCAGCAGCTTACGGGGCGGGAGGCAGCACGAGCAGTACTTC. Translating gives CASSLRGGRQHEQYF. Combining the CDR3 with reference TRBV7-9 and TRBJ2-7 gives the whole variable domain DTGVSQNPRHKITKRGQNVTFRCDPISEHNRLYWYRQTLGQGPEFLTYFQNEAQLEKSRLLSDRFSAERPKGSFSTLEIQRTEQGDSAMYLCASSLRGGRQHEQYFGPGTRLTVT.

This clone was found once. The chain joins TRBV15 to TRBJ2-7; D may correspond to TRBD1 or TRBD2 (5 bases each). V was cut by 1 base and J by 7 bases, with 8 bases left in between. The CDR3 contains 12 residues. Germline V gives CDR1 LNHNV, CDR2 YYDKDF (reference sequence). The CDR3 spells CATSRGEGEQYF. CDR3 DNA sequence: TGTGCCACCAGCAGAGGTGAGGGGGAGCAGTACTTC.

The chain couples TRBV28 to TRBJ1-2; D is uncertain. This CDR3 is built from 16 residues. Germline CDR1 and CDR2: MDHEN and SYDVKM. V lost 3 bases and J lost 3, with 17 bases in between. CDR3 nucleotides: TGTGCCAGCAGTTTTAGGGTCGGTCGATGGGACTATGGCTACACCTTC. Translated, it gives CASSFRVGRWDYGYTF.

For the CDR3, the DNA is TGTGCCAGCAGCGTTGTTGGGCAGGGCATTTATGGCTACACCTTC. Translated, it gives CASSVVGQGIYGYTF. The chain has TRBV9 and TRBJ1-2, with D tentatively TRBD1 (5 bases). The CDR3 is 15 residues long. V lost 2 bases to trimming and J lost 5 bases, with 16 bases between them. Germline V lookup: CDR1 SGDLS, CDR2 YYNGEE. The whole variable domain, filled in from reference TRBV9 and TRBJ1-2, reads DSGVTQTPKHLITATGQRVTLRCSPRSGDLSVYWYQQSLDQGLQFLIQYYNGEERAKGNILERFSAQQFPDLHSELNLSSLELGDSALYFCASSVVGQGIYGYTFGSGTRLTVV.

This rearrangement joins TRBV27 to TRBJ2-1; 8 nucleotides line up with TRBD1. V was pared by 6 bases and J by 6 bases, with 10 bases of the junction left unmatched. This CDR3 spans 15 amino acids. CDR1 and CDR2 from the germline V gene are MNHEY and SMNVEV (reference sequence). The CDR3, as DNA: TGTGCCAGCAGCTACAGGGACAGGAAAATCAATGAGCAGTTCTTC. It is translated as CASSYRDRKINEQFF.

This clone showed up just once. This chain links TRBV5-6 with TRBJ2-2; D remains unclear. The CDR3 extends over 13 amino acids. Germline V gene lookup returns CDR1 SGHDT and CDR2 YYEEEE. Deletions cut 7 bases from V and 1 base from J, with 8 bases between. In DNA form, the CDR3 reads TGTGCCAGCGCTTATTGGAACACCGGGGAGCTGTTTTTT. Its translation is CASAYWNTGELFF.

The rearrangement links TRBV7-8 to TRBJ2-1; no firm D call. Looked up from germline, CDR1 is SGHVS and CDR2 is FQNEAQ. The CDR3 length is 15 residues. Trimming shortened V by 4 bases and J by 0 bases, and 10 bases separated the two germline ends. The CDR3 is CASSSDPSSYNEQFF. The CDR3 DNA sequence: TGTGCCAGCAGCTCCGACCCAAGCTCCTACAATGAGCAGTTCTTC. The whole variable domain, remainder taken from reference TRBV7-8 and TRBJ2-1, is GAGVSQSPRYKVAKRGQDVALRCDPISGHVSLFWYQQALGQGPEFLTYFQNEAQLDKSGLPSDRFFAERPEGSVSTLKIQRTQQEDSAVYLCASSSDPSSYNEQFFGPGTRLTVL.

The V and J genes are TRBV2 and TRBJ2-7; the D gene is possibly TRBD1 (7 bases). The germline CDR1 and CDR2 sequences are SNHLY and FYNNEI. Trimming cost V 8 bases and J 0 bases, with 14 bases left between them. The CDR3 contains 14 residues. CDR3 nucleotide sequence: TGTGCCAGCCCCCGCGGGACAGACTCCTACGAGCAGTACTTC. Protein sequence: CASPRGTDSYEQYF.

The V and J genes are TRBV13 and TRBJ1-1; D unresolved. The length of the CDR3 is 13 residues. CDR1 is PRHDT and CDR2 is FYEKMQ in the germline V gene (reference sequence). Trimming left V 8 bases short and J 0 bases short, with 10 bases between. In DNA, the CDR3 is TGTGCCAGCCGACAATCCCTGAACACTGAAGCTTTCTTT. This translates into CASRQSLNTEAFF.